A selection of T cell receptor beta chains follows, all from one sample in a study of shared clonotypes between healthy human individuals. TCRdb keeps only in-frame clones here, not all; method: immunoSEQ multiplex PCR. Here the sample spans some 530,000 clones, about 72% being singletons. The sample consisted of PBMCs. The receptors shown here come from a woman in her forties in good health. Some clones in this sample may be carry-over from other donors' samples. CDR3s include the opening cysteine and the closing phenylalanine or tryptophan. D genes are given only for firm matches. Only part of the rows carry a size: once, few, many, or a class if the clone is expanded.

D	V	J	size	CDR3	DNA
NA	TRBV27	TRBJ2-1	NA	CASSSTIDADEQFF	TGTGCCAGCAGTTCTACGATAGATGCGGATGAGCAGTTCTTC
NA	TRBV5-1	TRBJ2-3	NA	CATAEAPSTDTQYF	TGCGCCACCGCTGAAGCGCCTAGCACAGATACGCAGTATTTT
NA	TRBV28	TRBJ2-7	NA	CASSPGTFRGYEQYF	TGTGCCAGCAGTCCAGGGACCTTCCGGGGCTACGAGCAGTACTTC
NA	TRBV28	TRBJ1-1	few	CASSAGLMNTEAFF	TGTGCCAGCAGTGCGGGACTCATGAACACTGAAGCTTTCTTT
TRBD2	TRBV5-1	TRBJ2-5	NA	CASSFGQLAGGPGETQYF	TGCGCCAGCAGCTTTGGGCAACTAGCGGGAGGGCCGGGAGAGACCCAGTACTTC
NA	TRBV19	TRBJ2-2	NA	CASSIGQRLGELFF	TGTGCCAGTAGTATAGGGCAACGATTGGGGGAGCTGTTTTTT
NA	TRBV27	TRBJ1-5	once	CASNPFSLGGNQPQHF	TGTGCCAGCAACCCCTTTTCCCTTGGCGGCAATCAGCCCCAGCATTTT
NA	TRBV28	TRBJ2-2	NA	CASSSSDTAQELFF	TGTGCCAGCAGTTCCTCGGACACGGCCCAAGAGCTGTTTTTT
NA	TRBV11-3	TRBJ2-1	NA	CASSSTRQDYNEQFF	TGTGCCAGCAGCTCCACCCGACAAGACTACAATGAGCAGTTCTTC
TRBD1	TRBV30	TRBJ1-1	NA	CAWSGRWGTGQGTEAFF	TGTGCCTGGAGTGGGCGGTGGGGGACAGGGCAAGGCACTGAAGCTTTCTTT
NA	TRBV27	TRBJ2-5	NA	CASSDIRASMVTQYF	TGTGCCAGCAGTGACATCAGGGCTTCGATGGTGACCCAGTACTTC
TRBD2	TRBV7-8	TRBJ2-7	NA	CASSRERGLTYEQYF	TGTGCCAGCAGCCGAGAGCGGGGGTTAACATACGAGCAGTACTTC
TRBD1	TRBV5-1	TRBJ2-1	NA	CASSEDQGQGLYNEQFF	TGCGCCAGCAGCGAGGACCAGGGACAGGGGTTATACAATGAGCAGTTCTTC
TRBD1	TRBV6-1	TRBJ2-5	NA	CASSTGTGGETQYF	TGTGCCAGCAGTACGGGGACAGGGGGAGAGACCCAGTACTTC
NA	TRBV11-3	TRBJ2-5	NA	CASSSGLVAEETQYF	TGTGCCAGCAGCTCCGGGTTGGTGGCGGAAGAGACCCAGTACTTC
TRBD2	TRBV7-3	TRBJ2-1	NA	CASSLELAGVGEQFF	TGTGCCAGCAGCTTAGAACTAGCGGGAGTCGGCGAGCAGTTCTTC
TRBD1	TRBV7-2	TRBJ1-5	once	CASSLSRGLYSNQPQHF	TGTGCCAGCAGCTTAAGCAGGGGGTTATATAGCAATCAGCCCCAGCATTTT
NA	TRBV30	TRBJ2-3	many	CAWRPGLGRDTQYF	TGTGCCTGGAGACCCGGGCTTGGGCGAGATACGCAGTATTTT
NA	TRBV21-1	TRBJ1-1	NA	CASSPDRGQWFF	TGTGCCAGCAGCCCGGACAGGGGGCAATGGTTCTTT
NA	TRBV27	TRBJ2-3	NA	CASSLLWTDTQYF	TGTGCCAGCAGTTTATTATGGACAGATACGCAGTATTTT